A single sample is the source of the 19 T cell receptor beta chains below, sequenced in a study of blood T cell repertoires in COVID-19. TCRdb's copy holds only in-frame clones and misses some; the assay was immunoSEQ multiplex PCR. The sample carries some 450,000 clones, around 88% recorded once. Sequences were obtained from peripheral blood. The origin of the receptors is a woman in her forties or fifties with COVID-19, enrolled during active disease.

The CDR3 DNA reads TGTGCCAGCAGCTCCCGACAGGGGGGCTCCTACAATGAGCAGTTCTTC. Its translation is CASSSRQGGSYNEQFF. The chain combines TRBV7-3 with TRBJ2-1; TRBD1 agrees at 9 bases. From germline, CDR1 is SGHTA and CDR2 FQGTGA. With V trimmed by 4 bases and J by 0 bases, 4 bases remained unmatched. This CDR3 has 16 amino acids.

This chain uses TRBV11-2 with TRBJ1-1, with D hard to call. This CDR3 comprises 12 residues. CDR1 is SGHAT, CDR2 FQNNGV, per germline. V was cut by 0 bases and J by 7 bases, with 6 bases left in between. The CDR3 spells CASSLEADEAFF. The CDR3 DNA follows: TGTGCCAGCAGCTTAGAGGCAGATGAAGCTTTCTTT.

This rearrangement joins TRBV7-9 to TRBJ1-6; D unclear. V lost 5 bases to trimming and J lost 6 bases, with 14 bases between them. Germline CDR1 and CDR2: SEHNR and FQNEAQ (reference sequence). CDR3 size: 15 residues. CDR3 loop: CASSPEGLFNSPLHF. CDR3 nucleotide sequence: TGTGCCAGCAGCCCAGAGGGTCTGTTTAATTCACCCCTCCACTTT.

The CDR3 DNA sequence: TGTGCCATCCGGGACAGGGACTACACCTTC. It specifies CAIRDRDYTF. The V and J genes are TRBV27 and TRBJ1-2, with 9 bases fitting TRBD1. The germline gives CDR1 MNHEY, CDR2 SMNVEV (reference sequence). V was clipped by 10 bases and J by 10 bases; unmatched bases: 4. The CDR3 sequence is 10 residues long.

This clone was detected a few times. The CDR3 loop reads CASSIGQEGSNEKLFF. CDR3 bases: TGTGCCAGTAGTATAGGCCAGGAGGGAAGTAATGAAAAACTGTTTTTT. This chain links TRBV19 with TRBJ1-4; D ambiguous. CDR1 is LNHDA and CDR2 is SQIVND in the germline V gene (reference sequence). This CDR3 region has 16 residues. The germline V and J ends were trimmed by 1 base and 4 bases, with 13 bases remaining between them.

This chain links TRBV30 with TRBJ2-2; perhaps TRBD2 as D (7 bases). The CDR3 sequence is 13 residues long. Trimming shortened V by 0 bases and J by 6 bases, and 8 bases separated the two germline ends. In germline, CDR1 is GTSNPN, CDR2 SVGIG (reference sequence). As DNA, the CDR3 is TGTGCCTGGAGTGTAGGGGGGGCCGGGGAGCTGTTTTTT. Protein: CAWSVGGAGELFF.

CDR3 sequence reads: CSASASGGASEQYF. DNA of the CDR3: TGCAGTGCTAGTGCGAGCGGGGGGGCCTCCGAGCAGTACTTC. The rearrangement links TRBV20-1 to TRBJ2-7, with 10 bases lining up with TRBD2. Germline V gene data show CDR1 as DFQATT and CDR2 as SNEGSKA (reference sequence). This CDR3 comprises 14 residues. Trimming took 3 bases from V and 6 from J; bases not matched to a gene: 8.

The chain is built from TRBV9 and TRBJ2-1, with D maybe TRBD2 (6 bases). Trimming removed 3 bases at V and 10 bases at J, with 20 bases between. This CDR3 spans 15 amino acids. CDR1 SGDLS and CDR2 YYNGEE come from the germline V gene. This chain's CDR3 is CASSASGWMPAEQFF. The CDR3 region has the DNA TGTGCCAGCAGCGCCAGCGGGTGGATGCCGGCGGAGCAGTTCTTC. The whole variable domain, filled in from reference TRBV9 and TRBJ2-1, reads DSGVTQTPKHLITATGQRVTLRCSPRSGDLSVYWYQQSLDQGLQFLIQYYNGEERAKGNILERFSAQQFPDLHSELNLSSLELGDSALYFCASSASGWMPAEQFFGPGTRLTVL.

The chain has TRBV5-1 and TRBJ1-1, with a possible D match to TRBD1 (6 bases). The CDR3 extends over 15 amino acids. V lost 2 bases, J lost 0 bases, and 11 bases lay in between. The germline V gene encodes CDR1 SGHRS and CDR2 YFSETQ. The CDR3 loop is CASSFAGEVNTEAFF. The CDR3 bases are TGCGCCAGCAGCTTCGCAGGGGAAGTGAACACTGAAGCTTTCTTT.

The chain employs TRBV2 and TRBJ2-7; possibly TRBD2 for D (6 bases). Per the germline V gene, CDR1 is SNHLY and CDR2 is FYNNEI. V was cut by 6 bases and J by 2 bases, with 14 bases left in between. CDR3 length: 14 residues. CDR3 region: CASRTGLGPYEQYF. Written as DNA, the CDR3 is TGTGCCAGCAGAACGGGACTCGGTCCCTACGAGCAGTACTTC.

The chain employs TRBV11-2 and TRBJ2-7, with D possibly matching TRBD1 (6 bases). Germline CDR1 is SGHAT and CDR2 is FQNNGV. V was cut by 7 bases and J by 1 base, with 20 bases left in between. CDR3 length: 16 amino acids. CDR3 amino acids: CASTLVAGAGSYEQYF. The CDR3 coding sequence is TGTGCCAGCACCCTAGTGGCAGGGGCTGGATCCTACGAGCAGTACTTC.

The chain employs TRBV27 and TRBJ2-7; 9 bases agree with TRBD1. Germline CDR1 is MNHEY and CDR2 is SMNVEV (reference sequence). V trimming: 4 bases; J trimming: 2 bases; junction bases outside the gene matches: 9. The CDR3 is 16 amino acids. CDR3 protein: CASSSTGGVRAYEQYF. The CDR3, as DNA: TGTGCCAGCAGTTCAACAGGGGGCGTCCGAGCCTACGAGCAGTACTTC.

The J gene is TRBJ2-3, the V gene TRBV10-3; 7 bases are a match to TRBD1. The CDR3 totals 14 residues. With 6 bases clipped from V and 1 base from J, the junction kept 4 bases outside the gene matches. Germline V CDR1 and CDR2: ENHRY, SYGVKD. This CDR3 is CAIRKTGGTDTQYF. The CDR3 nucleotides are TGTGCCATCAGGAAAACAGGGGGCACAGATACGCAGTATTTT.

V is TRBV4-2 and J is TRBJ2-7, with D perhaps matching TRBD1 (5 bases). Germline values: CDR1 LGHNA, CDR2 YNFKEQ. This CDR3 has 12 amino acids. Trimming pared 1 base from V and 11 bases from J, leaving 12 bases between. The CDR3 DNA follows: TGTGCCAGCAGCCAAGCCAGGGAAGGTAAGTACTTC. Translated, it gives CASSQAREGKYF.

This clone was counted a single time. V and J are TRBV27 and TRBJ1-5; TRBD1 is a possible D gene (5 bases). CDR1 MNHEY and CDR2 SMNVEV come from the germline V gene (reference sequence). V was trimmed by 3 bases and J by 7 bases, leaving 7 bases between them. The CDR3 covers 12 residues. CDR3 sequence: CASSFSGQPQHF. In nucleotides, the CDR3 is TGTGCCAGCAGTTTTTCAGGGCAGCCCCAGCATTTT.

The chain recombines TRBV19 with TRBJ1-5; D is ambiguous. This CDR3 comprises 14 residues. Per the germline V gene, CDR1 is LNHDA and CDR2 is SQIVND (reference sequence). V was pared by 6 bases and J by 3 bases, with 12 bases between. CDR3 DNA sequence: TGTGCCAGTAGGCAGGAAGGTGCCAATCAGCCCCAGCATTTT. This gives the protein CASRQEGANQPQHF.

The chain uses TRBV6-5 and TRBJ2-5; perhaps TRBD1 as D (6 bases). This CDR3 is 15 amino acids long. Looked up from germline, CDR1 is MNHEY and CDR2 is SVGAGI. The V and J ends lost 2 bases and 5 bases respectively, with 15 bases between them. As DNA, the CDR3 is TGTGCCAGCAGTTACAGACAGACGAGGGGGGAGACCCAGTACTTC. Translating gives CASSYRQTRGETQYF.

V and J are TRBV25-1 and TRBJ1-2, with 8 bases lining up with TRBD1. Trimming removed 1 base from V and 4 bases from J; junction bases left unmatched: 8. This CDR3 has 16 amino acids. Looked up from germline, CDR1 is MGHDK and CDR2 is SYGVNS. The CDR3 region is CASSEFLRTGSYGYTF. CDR3 coding DNA: TGTGCCAGCAGTGAATTTTTAAGGACAGGGAGCTATGGCTACACCTTC.

This clone was detected once. V gene TRBV5-1 combines with J gene TRBJ2-3; 7 nucleotides line up with TRBD2. V lost 2 bases to trimming and J lost 8 bases; unmatched junction nucleotides: 8. Germline lookup yields CDR1 SGHRS and CDR2 YFSETQ. The CDR3 spans 14 residues. CDR3 amino acids: CASSFDGGRVTQYF. The CDR3 bases are TGCGCCAGCAGCTTCGACGGGGGGAGGGTTACGCAGTATTTT.